This entry concerns a single T cell receptor beta chain. Its antigen remains unknown. The CDR3 sequence is 13 residues long. CDR1 and CDR2 from the germline V gene are SEHNR and FQNEAQ (reference sequence). V shed 5 bases and J shed 9 bases, with 17 bases lying between them. The data stem from a study of graft-versus-host responses after intestinal transplantation. Findings and caveats of the study: Recipient marrow showed GvH clones, some seen first in ileum or blood. The highest levels of circulating GvH clones went along with early declines in HvG clones after transplant.

The method was immunoSEQ multiplex PCR; TCRdb's version includes in-frame clones alone and lacks a portion of them. The sample comprises about 110,000 clones, just under 95% of which are singletons, and 1% to 1.5% rests with the top ten. The chain recombines TRBV7-9 with TRBJ2-7; D gene uncertain. This clonotype was sampled from a human donor who was the organ donor for an intestinal transplant. The input for sequencing was unstimulated CD8+ T cells sorted from spleen or lymph node cells, taken before transplant. The CDR3 sequence is CASSPQGDRWQYF. The CDR3 bases are TGTGCCAGCAGCCCGCAAGGAGATCGGTGGCAGTACTTC.